These 8 T cell receptor beta chains originate from one sample sequenced in a study of cytomegalovirus exposure and HLA in healthy donors. Both 60 Vbeta primers and 13 Jbeta primers went into the PCR. TCRdb's table, derived via immunoSEQ multiplex PCR, lists solely in-frame clones and lacks some. The profile covers 100,000 to 150,000 clones, with around 72% appearing a single time and around 2.6% taken by the ten largest. Sequencing input: PBMCs. These TCRs come from a human donor in good health.

This clone was observed a handful of times. The chain employs TRBV9 and TRBJ2-2, with 8 bases identical to TRBD2. The trim removed 3 bases at V and 7 bases at J, leaving 26 bases unmatched. Germline assignment: CDR1 SGDLS and CDR2 YYNGEE. The CDR3 spans 21 residues. In DNA form, the CDR3 reads TGTGCCAGCAGCGGTAGGGGGGCACCTGGACTACTAGCGGATCGGAGCGGGGAGCTGTTTTTT. It codes for CASSGRGAPGLLADRSGELFF.

This clone came up a few times. V and J are TRBV9 and TRBJ1-4; 7 nucleotides agree with TRBD1. The germline V gene encodes CDR1 SGDLS and CDR2 YYNGEE. CDR3 length: 15 amino acids. The V gene end was trimmed by 3 bases and the J gene end by 4 bases; junction bases not matched to a gene: 6. Written as DNA, the CDR3 is TGTGCCAGCAGCGGAGGGGACAGATTTAATGAAAAACTGTTTTTT. Translated: CASSGGDRFNEKLFF.

The chain couples TRBV14 to TRBJ2-2; perhaps TRBD2 as D (6 bases). The germline CDR1 and CDR2 sequences are SGHDN and FVKESK. V was pared by 4 bases and J by 2 bases, with 11 bases between. This CDR3 comprises 15 residues. The CDR3 bases are TGTGCCAGCAGCCGGGGACTCATCAACACCGGGGAGCTGTTTTTT. This translates into CASSRGLINTGELFF.

The chain carries TRBV19 and TRBJ1-6, with a possible D match to TRBD1 (6 bases). V dropped 7 bases and J dropped 5 bases, with 21 bases sitting between them. CDR3 length: 17 residues. The germline gives CDR1 LNHDA, CDR2 SQIVND (reference sequence). The CDR3 loop is CASIVIKQGRDNSPLHF. The CDR3 bases are TGTGCCAGTATCGTCATCAAACAGGGTAGGGATAATTCACCCCTCCACTTT. Full variable domain (outside the CDR3, taken from reference TRBV19 and TRBJ1-6): DGGITQSPKYLFRKEGQNVTLSCEQNLNHDAMYWYRQDPGQGLRLIYYSQIVNDFQKGDIAEGYSVSREKKESFPLTVTSAQKNPTAFYLCASIVIKQGRDNSPLHFGNGTRLTVT.

This clone was recorded a few times. This chain joins TRBV6-5 and TRBJ2-7; 8 bases fit TRBD1. The CDR3 is made up of 12 amino acids. V was clipped by 8 bases and J by 3 bases; unmatched bases: 3. Germline CDR1 is MNHEY and CDR2 is SVGAGI. In DNA form, the CDR3 reads TGTGCCAGCGCCGGACAGGGCTACGAGCAGTACTTC. Its translation: CASAGQGYEQYF.

This clone was observed a handful of times. The chain combines TRBV10-3 with TRBJ1-3, with a tentative D call TRBD1 (5 bases). Trimming cost V 8 bases and J 8 bases, with 19 bases left between them. This CDR3 contains 14 residues. Germline lookup yields CDR1 ENHRY and CDR2 SYGVKD. The chain's CDR3 is CAIRGRQTGDTIYF. The CDR3 DNA follows: TGTGCCATCCGTGGACGACAGACGGGGGACACCATATATTTT.

The CDR3 reads CASSLWAGVGSSYNSPLHF. In DNA form, the CDR3 reads TGTGCCAGCAGCTTGTGGGCAGGAGTGGGGAGCTCCTATAATTCACCCCTCCACTTT. The J gene is TRBJ1-6, the V gene TRBV5-6; no clear D gene. The CDR3 loop spans 19 amino acids. Germline CDR1 reads SGHDT; CDR2 reads YYEEEE. The V and J ends lost 1 base and 0 bases respectively, with 17 bases between them.

This sequence joins TRBV21-1 and TRBJ2-1; the DNA was not used to check the table's D call, TRBD2. TRBV21-1 is annotated as a pseudogene. The CDR3 runs to 17 residues. CDR3 coding DNA: TGTGCCAGCAGCAAAGAGGAACGGCGGGAGATGGAGAATGAGCAGTTCTTC. It encodes CASSKEERREMENEQFF.